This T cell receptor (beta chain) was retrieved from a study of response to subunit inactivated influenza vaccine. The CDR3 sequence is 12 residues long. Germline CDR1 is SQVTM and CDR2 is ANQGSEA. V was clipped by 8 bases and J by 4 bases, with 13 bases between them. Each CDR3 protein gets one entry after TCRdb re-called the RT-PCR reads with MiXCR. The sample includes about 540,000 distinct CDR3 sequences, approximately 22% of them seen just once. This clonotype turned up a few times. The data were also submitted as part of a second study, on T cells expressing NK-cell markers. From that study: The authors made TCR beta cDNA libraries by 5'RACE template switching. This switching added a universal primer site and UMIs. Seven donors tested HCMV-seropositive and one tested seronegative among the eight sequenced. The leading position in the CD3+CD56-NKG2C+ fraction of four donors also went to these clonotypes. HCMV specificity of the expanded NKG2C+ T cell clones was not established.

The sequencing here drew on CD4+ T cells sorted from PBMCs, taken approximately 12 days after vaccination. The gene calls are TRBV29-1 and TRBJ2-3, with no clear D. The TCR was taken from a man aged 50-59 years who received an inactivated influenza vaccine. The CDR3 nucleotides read TGCAGCCAAGTTAAGGGATCAGATACGCAGTATTTT. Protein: CSQVKGSDTQYF.